These T cell receptor beta chains were read from a single sample in a study of PD-1 blockade in classical Hodgkin lymphoma. Only in-frame clones appear in the TCRdb table, and some are missing; sequencing was by immunoSEQ multiplex PCR. The table records tens of thousands of clones, 87% of them present only once. The source was peripheral blood mononuclear cells (PBMCs), collected before the fourth cycle of nivolumab. These receptors were taken from a human donor with classical Hodgkin lymphoma. Both conserved end residues are part of each CDR3. D genes are given only for firm matches. Part of the rows lack a size; the others show once, few, many or a class for expanded clones.

J gene: TRBJ2-5
clone size: .
V gene: TRBV7-9
D gene: .
CDR3 DNA: TGTGCCAGCAGCTTATCGACAGATCAAGAGACCCAGTACTTC
CDR3 protein: CASSLSTDQETQYF

J gene: TRBJ2-3
clone size: .
V gene: TRBV5-5
D gene: TRBD2
CDR3 DNA: TGTGCCAGCAGCTTGGCTGCGGGGGGGCGCACAGATACGCAGTATTTT
CDR3 protein: CASSLAAGGRTDTQYF

J gene: TRBJ1-1
clone size: .
V gene: TRBV5-1
D gene: .
CDR3 DNA: TGCGCCAGCAGCTTGGGGCAAGGGGAAGCTTTCTTT
CDR3 protein: CASSLGQGEAFF

J gene: TRBJ1-3
clone size: .
V gene: TRBV9
D gene: .
CDR3 DNA: TGTGCCAGCAGCGTGGGAGATAACCCTTTTTTAGCCATATATTTT
CDR3 protein: CASSVGDNPFLAIYF

J gene: TRBJ1-2
clone size: .
V gene: TRBV18
D gene: .
CDR3 DNA: TGTGCCAGCTCAACAGAGGGAGCCGTCCTCTATGGCTACACCTTC
CDR3 protein: CASSTEGAVLYGYTF

J gene: TRBJ2-5
clone size: .
V gene: TRBV7-9
D gene: .
CDR3 DNA: TGTGCCAGCAGCGAAAGGACGGACCAAGAGACCCAGTACTTC
CDR3 protein: CASSERTDQETQYF

J gene: TRBJ2-2
clone size: .
V gene: TRBV4-2
D gene: .
CDR3 DNA: TGTGCCAGCAGCCAAGAGGTGGGGGCCCCCCCCGGGGAGCTGTTTTTT
CDR3 protein: CASSQEVGAPPGELFF

J gene: TRBJ2-2
clone size: once
V gene: TRBV5-6
D gene: TRBD2
CDR3 DNA: TGTGCCAGCACCGCGCAGGGAGGGACCGGGGAGCTGTTTTTT
CDR3 protein: CASTAQGGTGELFF

J gene: TRBJ1-2
clone size: .
V gene: TRBV11-2
D gene: .
CDR3 DNA: TGTGCCAGCAGCTTAGACAGCTATGGCTACACCTTC
CDR3 protein: CASSLDSYGYTF

J gene: TRBJ2-2
clone size: .
V gene: TRBV30
D gene: .
CDR3 DNA: TGTGCCTGGAAAAGGACACTGAACACCGGGGAGCTGTTTTTT
CDR3 protein: CAWKRTLNTGELFF

J gene: TRBJ2-7
clone size: .
V gene: TRBV10-3
D gene: TRBD1
CDR3 DNA: TGTGCCATCGGACAGGGGGGGAACGAGCAGTACTTC
CDR3 protein: CAIGQGGNEQYF

J gene: TRBJ2-2
clone size: .
V gene: TRBV6-1
D gene: .
CDR3 DNA: TGTGCCAGCAGTGCCGTCCCCCGGGGCAAAGGGTACACCGGGGAGCTGTTTTTT
CDR3 protein: CASSAVPRGKGYTGELFF

J gene: TRBJ2-7
clone size: .
V gene: TRBV5-1
D gene: TRBD1
CDR3 DNA: TGCGCCAGCAGGTCGCAACAGGGGCTAGAGCAGTACTTC
CDR3 protein: CASRSQQGLEQYF

J gene: TRBJ2-7
clone size: .
V gene: TRBV5-6
D gene: TRBD1
CDR3 DNA: TGTGCCAGCAGCTCTCGAGAGACAGGGGCGGCCTCCTACGAGCAGTACTTC
CDR3 protein: CASSSRETGAASYEQYF

J gene: TRBJ2-2
clone size: .
V gene: TRBV6-5
D gene: .
CDR3 DNA: TGTGCCAGCAGTTATGAGTACACCGGGGAGCTGTTTTTT
CDR3 protein: CASSYEYTGELFF

J gene: TRBJ2-4
clone size: .
V gene: TRBV30
D gene: .
CDR3 DNA: TGTGCCTGGACGGCAGGGGGGACCAAAAACATTCAGTACTTC
CDR3 protein: CAWTAGGTKNIQYF

J gene: TRBJ2-1
clone size: .
V gene: TRBV28
D gene: .
CDR3 DNA: TGTGCCACCTATACAACCCAACCAAGCGCCTACAATGAGCAGTTCTTC
CDR3 protein: CATYTTQPSAYNEQFF

J gene: TRBJ2-2
clone size: .
V gene: TRBV4-2
D gene: .
CDR3 DNA: TGTGCCAGCAGCCCCCAAGTTAACGGGGAGCTGTTTTTT
CDR3 protein: CASSPQVNGELFF

J gene: TRBJ2-7
clone size: .
V gene: TRBV7-6
D gene: .
CDR3 DNA: TGTGCCAGCAGTTACGGGGGCTCCCCTCACGAGCAGTACTTC
CDR3 protein: CASSYGGSPHEQYF

J gene: TRBJ1-1
clone size: .
V gene: TRBV6-5
D gene: .
CDR3 DNA: TGTGCCAGCAGTTACGGAGGGTTGAACACTGAAGCTTTCTTT
CDR3 protein: CASSYGGLNTEAFF

J gene: TRBJ1-5
clone size: few
V gene: TRBV6-1
D gene: TRBD1
CDR3 DNA: TGTGCCAGCAGACTGACAGGGCGTGGTGATCAGCCCCAGCATTTT
CDR3 protein: CASRLTGRGDQPQHF

J gene: TRBJ1-5
clone size: .
V gene: TRBV30
D gene: .
CDR3 DNA: TGTGCCTGGAAAAAACAGGGCGATCAGCCCCAGCATTTT
CDR3 protein: CAWKKQGDQPQHF

J gene: TRBJ2-1
clone size: .
V gene: TRBV7-6
D gene: .
CDR3 DNA: TGTGCCAGCAGCTTAGCGGGGGCACCACTAAGGGACAATGAGCAGTTCTTC
CDR3 protein: CASSLAGAPLRDNEQFF

J gene: TRBJ2-3
clone size: .
V gene: TRBV11-2
D gene: .
CDR3 DNA: TGTGCCAGCAGCTTAGATGGCGGTATACGGAGCACAGATACGCAGTATTTT
CDR3 protein: CASSLDGGIRSTDTQYF

J gene: TRBJ2-3
clone size: .
V gene: TRBV2
D gene: .
CDR3 DNA: TGTGCCAGCAGTGAGGGTGTTTTGTTTCTAGCACCTCGGGATACGCAGTATTTT
CDR3 protein: CASSEGVLFLAPRDTQYF

J gene: TRBJ1-1
clone size: .
V gene: TRBV25-1
D gene: .
CDR3 DNA: TGTGCCAGCAGTGAATGGGGCCAGCAAGCTTTCTTT
CDR3 protein: CASSEWGQQAFF

J gene: TRBJ1-2
clone size: once
V gene: TRBV9
D gene: TRBD1
CDR3 DNA: TGTGCCAGCAGCGTAGGGGGACAGAGCTATGGCTACACCTTC
CDR3 protein: CASSVGGQSYGYTF

J gene: TRBJ2-2
clone size: .
V gene: TRBV5-1
D gene: .
CDR3 DNA: TGCGCCAGCAGCTTGGCCCAGAACACCGGGGAGCTGTTTTTT
CDR3 protein: CASSLAQNTGELFF

J gene: TRBJ2-5
clone size: .
V gene: TRBV28
D gene: TRBD2
CDR3 DNA: TGTGCCAGCCGACTAGCGGGACTCCTCCAAGAGACCCAGTACTTC
CDR3 protein: CASRLAGLLQETQYF

J gene: TRBJ2-3
clone size: .
V gene: TRBV5-1
D gene: TRBD2
CDR3 DNA: TGCGCCAGCAGCCCCCCTAGCGGGGGATTAGGTGGAACAGATACGCAGTATTTT
CDR3 protein: CASSPPSGGLGGTDTQYF

J gene: TRBJ2-2
clone size: .
V gene: TRBV28
D gene: TRBD2
CDR3 DNA: TGTGCCAGCAGTTTTCCGGGACTAGCGGGGAACACCGGGGAGCTGTTTTTT
CDR3 protein: CASSFPGLAGNTGELFF

J gene: TRBJ1-3
clone size: .
V gene: TRBV5-1
D gene: .
CDR3 DNA: TGCGCCAGCAGCTTGGGACAGTCTGGAAACACCATATATTTT
CDR3 protein: CASSLGQSGNTIYF

J gene: TRBJ1-5
clone size: .
V gene: TRBV9
D gene: .
CDR3 DNA: TGTGCCAGCAGCGTAGAAGGGGGTAGAGGTCAGCCCCAGCATTTT
CDR3 protein: CASSVEGGRGQPQHF

J gene: TRBJ2-1
clone size: .
V gene: TRBV5-1
D gene: .
CDR3 DNA: TGCGCCAGCAGCGTTACGTCCCCCAACAATGAGCAGTTCTTC
CDR3 protein: CASSVTSPNNEQFF

J gene: TRBJ1-1
clone size: .
V gene: TRBV5-1
D gene: .
CDR3 DNA: TGCGCCAGCAGCTTGGCCGCGGGGAACACTGAAGCTTTCTTT
CDR3 protein: CASSLAAGNTEAFF

J gene: TRBJ2-2
clone size: .
V gene: TRBV7-8
D gene: TRBD1
CDR3 DNA: TGTGCCAGCAGGAGGGCGACAGGGGCAGGCACCGGGGAGCTGTTTTTT
CDR3 protein: CASRRATGAGTGELFF

J gene: TRBJ2-7
clone size: few
V gene: TRBV6-5
D gene: .
CDR3 DNA: TGTGCCAGCAGTAACTCCTCTGGAGCACGGTACTTC
CDR3 protein: CASSNSSGARYF

J gene: TRBJ1-5
clone size: .
V gene: TRBV5-8
D gene: .
CDR3 DNA: TGTGCCAGCAGCCATCTGGGGGCGGATCAGCCCCAGCATTTT
CDR3 protein: CASSHLGADQPQHF

J gene: TRBJ1-2
clone size: .
V gene: TRBV7-9
D gene: .
CDR3 DNA: TGTGCCAGCAGCTTAGATCAGGGGTTTTCTAGTGGCTACACCTTC
CDR3 protein: CASSLDQGFSSGYTF

J gene: TRBJ2-7
clone size: .
V gene: TRBV5-1
D gene: TRBD1
CDR3 DNA: TGCGCCAGCAGCTCTTCGACAGGGTACGAGCAGTACTTC
CDR3 protein: CASSSSTGYEQYF

J gene: TRBJ2-7
clone size: .
V gene: TRBV7-9
D gene: TRBD1
CDR3 DNA: TGTGCCAGCTCGAGGGACAGTTCCTACGAGCAGTACTTC
CDR3 protein: CASSRDSSYEQYF

J gene: TRBJ1-2
clone size: .
V gene: TRBV5-1
D gene: .
CDR3 DNA: TGCGCCAGCGCAACTATCGAGGGGAGCTATGGCTACACCTTC
CDR3 protein: CASATIEGSYGYTF

J gene: TRBJ2-3
clone size: .
V gene: TRBV5-1
D gene: TRBD1
CDR3 DNA: TGCGCCAGCAGCTCAGGACAGGGGGGCACAGATACGCAGTATTTT
CDR3 protein: CASSSGQGGTDTQYF

J gene: TRBJ1-5
clone size: .
V gene: TRBV5-8
D gene: .
CDR3 DNA: TGTGCCAGCAGCTTGCGGCAGATAAGCAATCAGCCCCAGCATTTT
CDR3 protein: CASSLRQISNQPQHF

J gene: TRBJ1-2
clone size: .
V gene: TRBV30
D gene: .
CDR3 DNA: TGTGCCTGGAGTGTAGAGGCAGACTATGGCTACACCTTC
CDR3 protein: CAWSVEADYGYTF

J gene: TRBJ1-4
clone size: .
V gene: TRBV5-6
D gene: .
CDR3 DNA: TGTGCCAGCAGCTTGATGAGAGGCCTTAGTGCTAATGAAAAACTGTTTTTT
CDR3 protein: CASSLMRGLSANEKLFF

J gene: TRBJ2-1
clone size: .
V gene: TRBV19
D gene: TRBD2
CDR3 DNA: TGTGCCAGTAGTATTAGACTAGCGGGGGAACCGAGCAATGAGCAGTTCTTC
CDR3 protein: CASSIRLAGEPSNEQFF

J gene: TRBJ1-2
clone size: few
V gene: TRBV7-2
D gene: .
CDR3 DNA: TGTGCCAGCAGCCAGTGGTCTGGGGGCTATGGCTACACCTTC
CDR3 protein: CASSQWSGGYGYTF

J gene: TRBJ2-3
clone size: once
V gene: TRBV5-1
D gene: .
CDR3 DNA: TGCGCCAGCAGCTTGAGGACCCCCAGCACAGATACGCAGTATTTT
CDR3 protein: CASSLRTPSTDTQYF

J gene: TRBJ1-2
clone size: .
V gene: TRBV5-1
D gene: .
CDR3 DNA: TGCGCCAGCAGCCCTGGAATCGGAAGAACTAACTATGGCTACACCTTC
CDR3 protein: CASSPGIGRTNYGYTF

J gene: TRBJ2-7
clone size: once
V gene: TRBV5-5
D gene: .
CDR3 DNA: TGTGCCAGCACCAAACAGGGAGGGATGGGGTCCTACGAGCAGTACTTC
CDR3 protein: CASTKQGGMGSYEQYF

J gene: TRBJ2-5
clone size: .
V gene: TRBV4-2
D gene: .
CDR3 DNA: TGTGCCAGCAGCCGTACCGGGGGCCAAGAGACCCAGTACTTC
CDR3 protein: CASSRTGGQETQYF

J gene: TRBJ2-7
clone size: .
V gene: TRBV6-5
D gene: TRBD2
CDR3 DNA: TGTGCCAGCAGTTACTCGGGTCTAGCGGACACCTACGAGCAGTACTTC
CDR3 protein: CASSYSGLADTYEQYF

J gene: TRBJ1-2
clone size: .
V gene: TRBV7-9
D gene: TRBD1
CDR3 DNA: TGTGCCAGCAGCTTAATAGGACAGGGGGGCGGCTACACCTTC
CDR3 protein: CASSLIGQGGGYTF